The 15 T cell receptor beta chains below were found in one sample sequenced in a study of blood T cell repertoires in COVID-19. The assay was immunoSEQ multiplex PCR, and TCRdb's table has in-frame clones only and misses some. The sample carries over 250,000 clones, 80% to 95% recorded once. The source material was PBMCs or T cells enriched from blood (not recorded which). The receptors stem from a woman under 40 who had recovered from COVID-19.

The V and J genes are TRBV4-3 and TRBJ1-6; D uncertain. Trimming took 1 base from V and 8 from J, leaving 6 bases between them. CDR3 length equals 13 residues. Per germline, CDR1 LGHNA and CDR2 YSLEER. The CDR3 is CASSQVGDSPLHF. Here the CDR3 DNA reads TGCGCCAGCAGCCAAGTAGGAGATTCACCCCTCCACTTT.

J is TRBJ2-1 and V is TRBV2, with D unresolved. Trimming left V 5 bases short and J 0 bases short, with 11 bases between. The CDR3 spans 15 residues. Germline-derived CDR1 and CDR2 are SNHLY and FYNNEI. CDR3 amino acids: CASSPTPRSYNEQFF. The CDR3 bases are TGTGCCAGCAGTCCCACACCTCGCTCCTACAATGAGCAGTTCTTC.

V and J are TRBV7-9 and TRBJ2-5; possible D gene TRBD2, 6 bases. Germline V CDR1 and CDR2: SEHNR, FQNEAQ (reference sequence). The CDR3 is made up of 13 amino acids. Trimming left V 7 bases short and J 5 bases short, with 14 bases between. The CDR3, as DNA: TGTGCCAGCATGCTCCCGGGGGAGGAGACCCAGTACTTC. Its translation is CASMLPGEETQYF. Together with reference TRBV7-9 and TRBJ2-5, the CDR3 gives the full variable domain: DTGVSQNPRHKITKRGQNVTFRCDPISEHNRLYWYRQTLGQGPEFLTYFQNEAQLEKSRLLSDRFSAERPKGSFSTLEIQRTEQGDSAMYLCASMLPGEETQYFGPGTRLLVL.

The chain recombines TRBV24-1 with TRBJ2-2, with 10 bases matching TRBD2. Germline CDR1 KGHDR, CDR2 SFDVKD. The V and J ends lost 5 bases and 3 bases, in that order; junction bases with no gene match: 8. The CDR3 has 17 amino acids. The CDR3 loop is CATSAGLAGAHTGELFF. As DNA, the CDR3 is TGTGCCACCAGTGCGGGGCTAGCGGGAGCCCACACCGGGGAGCTGTTTTTT.

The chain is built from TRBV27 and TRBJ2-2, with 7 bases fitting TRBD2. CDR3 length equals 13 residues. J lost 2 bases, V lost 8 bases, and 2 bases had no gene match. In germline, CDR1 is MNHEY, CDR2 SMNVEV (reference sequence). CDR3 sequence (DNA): TGTGCCAGCGGGGGACTAAACACCGGGGAGCTGTTTTTT. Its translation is CASGGLNTGELFF.

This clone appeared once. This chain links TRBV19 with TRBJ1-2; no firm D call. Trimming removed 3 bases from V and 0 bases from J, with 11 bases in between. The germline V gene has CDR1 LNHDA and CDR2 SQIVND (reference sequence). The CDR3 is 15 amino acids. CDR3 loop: CASSIAGSSNYGYTF. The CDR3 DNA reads TGTGCCAGTAGTATTGCAGGTTCTTCTAACTATGGCTACACCTTC.

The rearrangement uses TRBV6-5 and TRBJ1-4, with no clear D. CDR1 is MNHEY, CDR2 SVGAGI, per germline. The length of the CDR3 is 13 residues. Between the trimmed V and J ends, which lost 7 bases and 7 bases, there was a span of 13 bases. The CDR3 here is CASTRGLGEKLFF. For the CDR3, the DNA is TGTGCCAGCACCCGGGGTTTGGGTGAAAAACTGTTTTTT.

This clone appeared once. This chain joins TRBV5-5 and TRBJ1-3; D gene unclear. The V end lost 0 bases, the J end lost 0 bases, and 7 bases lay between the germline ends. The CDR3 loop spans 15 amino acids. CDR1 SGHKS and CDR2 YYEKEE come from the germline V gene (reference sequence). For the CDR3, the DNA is TGTGCCAGCAGCTTGGGGTTGAGCTCTGGAAACACCATATATTTT. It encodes CASSLGLSSGNTIYF.

The CDR3 DNA is TGCGCCAGCAGCCAAGAGAGGGCGACGTCTTACGAGCAGTACTTC. Its translation: CASSQERATSYEQYF. The chain combines TRBV4-3 with TRBJ2-7; D is possibly TRBD2 (5 bases). CDR3 length: 15 residues. Germline V gives CDR1 LGHNA, CDR2 YSLEER. The V end lost 0 bases, the J end lost 4 bases, and 13 bases lay between the germline ends.

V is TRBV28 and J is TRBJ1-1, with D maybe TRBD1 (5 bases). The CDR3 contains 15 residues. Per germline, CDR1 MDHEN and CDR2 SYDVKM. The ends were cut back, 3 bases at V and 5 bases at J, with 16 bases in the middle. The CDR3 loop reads CASSLSSPGGTEAFF. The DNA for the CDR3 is TGTGCCAGCAGTTTGAGTTCACCGGGGGGGACTGAAGCTTTCTTT.

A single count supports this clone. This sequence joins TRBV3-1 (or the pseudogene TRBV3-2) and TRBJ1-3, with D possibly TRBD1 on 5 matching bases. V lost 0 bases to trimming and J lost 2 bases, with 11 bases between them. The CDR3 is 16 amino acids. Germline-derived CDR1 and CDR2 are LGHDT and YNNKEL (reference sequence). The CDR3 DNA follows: TGTGCCAGCAGCCAAGATGGAGGGGACCCTGGAAACACCATATATTTT. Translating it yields CASSQDGGDPGNTIYF.

The CDR3 nucleotides are TGTGCCAGCAGCCTCGGCACAGATACGCAGTATTTT. Its protein product is CASSLGTDTQYF. This chain links TRBV25-1 with TRBJ2-3; D is unclear. V shed 6 bases and J shed 1 base, with 5 bases lying between them. Germline CDR1 reads MGHDK; CDR2 reads SYGVNS. This CDR3 comprises 12 residues.

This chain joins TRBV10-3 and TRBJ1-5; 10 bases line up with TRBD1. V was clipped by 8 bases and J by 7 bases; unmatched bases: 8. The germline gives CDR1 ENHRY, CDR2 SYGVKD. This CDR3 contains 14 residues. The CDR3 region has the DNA TGTGCCATCCACTGGGACAGGGGCATGCAGCCCCAGCATTTT. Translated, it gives CAIHWDRGMQPQHF.

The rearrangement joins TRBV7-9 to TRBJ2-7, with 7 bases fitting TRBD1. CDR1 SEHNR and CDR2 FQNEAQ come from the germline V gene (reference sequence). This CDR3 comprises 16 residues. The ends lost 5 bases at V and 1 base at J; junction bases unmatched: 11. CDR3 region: CASSPGVQGSSYEQYF. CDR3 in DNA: TGTGCCAGCAGCCCAGGGGTACAGGGGTCTTCCTACGAGCAGTACTTC.

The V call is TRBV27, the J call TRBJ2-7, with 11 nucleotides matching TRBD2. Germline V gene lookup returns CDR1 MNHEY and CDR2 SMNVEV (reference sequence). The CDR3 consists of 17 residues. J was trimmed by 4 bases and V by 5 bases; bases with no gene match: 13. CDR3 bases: TGTGCCAGCAGTCCCCTCACGTTAGCGGGAGGGAAATACGAGCAGTACTTC. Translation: CASSPLTLAGGKYEQYF.